This is a list of T cell receptor beta chains from one sample in a study of blood T cell repertoires in COVID-19. The data were produced by immunoSEQ multiplex PCR, yet TCRdb's version contains in-frame clones alone and is incomplete. The sample yields fewer than 700,000 clones, approximately 91% seen once. The sample consisted of peripheral blood. The receptors stem from a woman aged 50 to 60 with COVID-19, enrolled during active disease. CDR3s include the opening cysteine and the closing phenylalanine or tryptophan. The D gene is left open where the match is weak. Clone size is given for some rows only: seen once, a few or many times, or a class if the clone is expanded.

d_gene: TRBD2
j_gene: TRBJ2-7
abundance: -
v_gene: TRBV27
CDR3aa: CASSLGPPGGQQYF
CDR3nt: TGTGCCAGCAGTTTAGGGCCCCCGGGAGGCCAGCAGTACTTC

d_gene: TRBD2
j_gene: TRBJ2-3
abundance: -
v_gene: TRBV13
CDR3aa: CASSGRLADTDTQYF
CDR3nt: TGTGCCAGCAGCGGAAGACTAGCGGACACAGATACGCAGTATTTT

d_gene: -
j_gene: TRBJ1-2
abundance: -
v_gene: TRBV7-9
CDR3aa: CASSLVGSPRGGYTF
CDR3nt: TGTGCCAGCAGCTTAGTTGGCTCCCCAAGAGGAGGCTACACCTTC

d_gene: -
j_gene: TRBJ1-5
abundance: -
v_gene: TRBV30
CDR3aa: CAWRRARSNQPQHF
CDR3nt: TGTGCCTGGAGGCGGGCGAGATCCAATCAGCCCCAGCATTTT

d_gene: -
j_gene: TRBJ1-6
abundance: few
v_gene: TRBV28
CDR3aa: CALASSYNSPLHF
CDR3nt: TGTGCTCTAGCCAGCTCCTATAATTCACCCCTCCACTTT

d_gene: TRBD1
j_gene: TRBJ1-5
abundance: -
v_gene: TRBV6-2/TRBV6-3
CDR3aa: CASSLDRVDQPQHF
CDR3nt: TGTGCCAGCAGTTTAGACAGGGTCGACCAGCCCCAGCATTTT

d_gene: -
j_gene: TRBJ1-1
abundance: -
v_gene: TRBV3-1/TRBV3-2
CDR3aa: CASSQARGWSAFF
CDR3nt: TGTGCCAGCAGCCAAGCGCGAGGGTGGTCAGCTTTCTTT

d_gene: -
j_gene: TRBJ2-5
abundance: -
v_gene: TRBV5-1
CDR3aa: CASSRGTAQETQYF
CDR3nt: TGCGCCAGCAGCCGGGGGACAGCCCAAGAGACCCAGTACTTC

d_gene: -
j_gene: TRBJ1-2
abundance: -
v_gene: TRBV6-2/TRBV6-3
CDR3aa: CASSLLYGYTF
CDR3nt: TGTGCCAGCAGCCTCCTTTATGGCTACACCTTC

d_gene: -
j_gene: TRBJ2-3
abundance: -
v_gene: TRBV10-3
CDR3aa: CAISELARYTDTQYF
CDR3nt: TGTGCCATCAGTGAGTTGGCTAGGTACACAGATACGCAGTATTTT

d_gene: TRBD1
j_gene: TRBJ1-6
abundance: -
v_gene: TRBV5-1
CDR3aa: CASSLAPRDRVHSPLHF
CDR3nt: TGCGCCAGCAGCTTGGCCCCCCGGGACAGGGTTCATTCACCCCTCCACTTT

d_gene: TRBD1
j_gene: TRBJ1-1
abundance: few
v_gene: TRBV6-6
CDR3aa: CASSYWGTEDEAFF
CDR3nt: TGTGCCAGCAGTTACTGGGGGACAGAAGATGAAGCTTTCTTT

d_gene: TRBD1
j_gene: TRBJ1-2
abundance: -
v_gene: TRBV5-6
CDR3aa: CASSQGTGSFYGYTF
CDR3nt: TGTGCCAGCAGCCAGGGGACAGGGTCCTTCTATGGCTACACCTTC

d_gene: -
j_gene: TRBJ2-7
abundance: few
v_gene: TRBV19
CDR3aa: CASSIDRLREQYF
CDR3nt: TGTGCCAGTAGTATCGACAGGCTTCGCGAGCAGTACTTC

d_gene: -
j_gene: TRBJ2-7
abundance: -
v_gene: TRBV11-2
CDR3aa: CASSIQGYEQYF
CDR3nt: TGTGCCAGCAGCATCCAGGGCTACGAGCAGTACTTC

d_gene: -
j_gene: TRBJ2-6
abundance: -
v_gene: TRBV10-3
CDR3aa: CAISETGQNVLTF
CDR3nt: TGTGCCATCAGTGAAACGGGACAAAACGTCCTGACTTTC

d_gene: -
j_gene: TRBJ2-7
abundance: -
v_gene: TRBV5-6
CDR3aa: CASRKEGVALREQYF
CDR3nt: TGTGCCAGCAGGAAAGAGGGAGTGGCTTTACGCGAGCAGTACTTC

d_gene: TRBD1
j_gene: TRBJ2-2
abundance: few
v_gene: TRBV7-7
CDR3aa: CASSMRTGAGELFF
CDR3nt: TGTGCCAGCAGCATGCGCACAGGGGCCGGGGAGCTGTTTTTT

d_gene: TRBD2
j_gene: TRBJ2-3
abundance: few
v_gene: TRBV5-1
CDR3aa: CASSFGLAGDTQYF
CDR3nt: TGCGCCAGCAGCTTCGGACTAGCGGGGGATACGCAGTATTTT

d_gene: -
j_gene: TRBJ2-3
abundance: -
v_gene: TRBV3-1/TRBV3-2
CDR3aa: CASSQGRVPSPDTQYF
CDR3nt: TGTGCCAGCAGCCAAGGCCGGGTCCCTTCCCCAGATACGCAGTATTTT

d_gene: -
j_gene: TRBJ1-2
abundance: -
v_gene: TRBV5-1
CDR3aa: CASSLTPGDYGYTF
CDR3nt: TGCGCCAGCAGCTTGACGCCGGGAGACTATGGCTACACCTTC

d_gene: -
j_gene: TRBJ1-1
abundance: -
v_gene: TRBV6-1
CDR3aa: CASSERGHTTEAFF
CDR3nt: TGTGCCAGCAGTGAAAGAGGACACACAACTGAAGCTTTCTTT

d_gene: -
j_gene: TRBJ2-7
abundance: once
v_gene: TRBV9
CDR3aa: CASSVVARGEQYF
CDR3nt: TGTGCCAGCAGCGTAGTGGCCAGGGGCGAGCAGTACTTC

d_gene: -
j_gene: TRBJ1-3
abundance: -
v_gene: TRBV6-5
CDR3aa: CASRGGSGTIYF
CDR3nt: TGTGCCAGCAGAGGCGGGTCGGGCACCATATATTTT

d_gene: -
j_gene: TRBJ2-2
abundance: once
v_gene: TRBV24-1
CDR3aa: CATSDRGLDVTGELFF
CDR3nt: TGTGCCACCAGTGATCGGGGACTCGATGTAACCGGGGAGCTGTTTTTT

d_gene: TRBD1
j_gene: TRBJ2-1
abundance: -
v_gene: TRBV2
CDR3aa: CASRQGGRNEQFF
CDR3nt: TGTGCCAGCAGACAGGGGGGAAGGAATGAGCAGTTCTTC

d_gene: -
j_gene: TRBJ1-5
abundance: -
v_gene: TRBV3-1/TRBV3-2
CDR3aa: CASSQGPNQPQHF
CDR3nt: TGTGCCAGCAGCCAAGGGCCGAATCAGCCCCAGCATTTT

d_gene: -
j_gene: TRBJ2-2
abundance: once
v_gene: TRBV24-1
CDR3aa: CATSDSPTGRDPDAGELFF
CDR3nt: TGTGCCACCAGTGACTCCCCCACAGGGAGGGATCCAGATGCCGGGGAGCTGTTTTTT

d_gene: TRBD1
j_gene: TRBJ2-7
abundance: -
v_gene: TRBV30
CDR3aa: CAWRGQGYEQYF
CDR3nt: TGTGCCTGGAGGGGACAGGGCTACGAGCAGTACTTC

d_gene: TRBD1
j_gene: TRBJ1-2
abundance: once
v_gene: TRBV4-1
CDR3aa: CASSPGQGVIYGYTF
CDR3nt: TGCGCCAGCAGCCCCGGACAGGGGGTAATCTATGGCTACACCTTC

d_gene: -
j_gene: TRBJ2-3
abundance: -
v_gene: TRBV12-3/TRBV12-4
CDR3aa: CASSRLVADTQYF
CDR3nt: TGTGCCAGCAGTAGACTAGTGGCAGATACGCAGTATTTT